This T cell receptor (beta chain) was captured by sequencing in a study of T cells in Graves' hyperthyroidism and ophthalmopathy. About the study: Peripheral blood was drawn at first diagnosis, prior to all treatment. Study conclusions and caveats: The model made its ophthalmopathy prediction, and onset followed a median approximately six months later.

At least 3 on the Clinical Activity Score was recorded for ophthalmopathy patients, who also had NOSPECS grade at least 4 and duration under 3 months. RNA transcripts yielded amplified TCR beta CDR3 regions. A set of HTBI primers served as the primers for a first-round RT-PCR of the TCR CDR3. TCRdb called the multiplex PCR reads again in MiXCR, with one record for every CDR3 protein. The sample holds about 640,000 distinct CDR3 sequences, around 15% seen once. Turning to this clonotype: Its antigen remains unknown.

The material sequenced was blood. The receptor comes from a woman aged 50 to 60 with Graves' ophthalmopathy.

The CDR3 here is CSARDRNVRGQPQHF. The CDR3 coding sequence is TGCAGTGCTAGAGACAGAAATGTTAGAGGCCAGCCCCAGCATTTT. The chain carries TRBV20-1 and TRBJ1-5; no reliable D call. Trimming shortened V by 0 bases and J by 7 bases, and 16 bases separated the two germline ends. Germline V gene lookup returns CDR1 DFQATT and CDR2 SNEGSKA (reference sequence). The CDR3 has 15 residues.